These 32 T cell receptor beta chains came from one sample sequenced in a study of blood T cell repertoires in COVID-19. TCRdb's copy holds only in-frame clones and misses some; the assay was immunoSEQ multiplex PCR. The sample comprises 65,000 to 85,000 clones, approximately 87% of which are singletons, and approximately 2.5% rests with the top ten. The sequenced sample was peripheral blood. The receptors come from a human donor in a cohort sampled during active COVID-19.

The gene calls are TRBV5-4 and TRBJ1-1; perhaps TRBD1 as D (5 bases). The CDR3 is 13 amino acids. V dropped 2 bases and J dropped 6 bases, with 11 bases sitting between them. Germline V gene lookup returns CDR1 SGHNT and CDR2 YYREEE (reference sequence). The CDR3 protein is CASSFQGRSEAFF. The CDR3 nucleotides read TGTGCCAGCAGCTTCCAGGGTCGATCTGAAGCTTTCTTT. The full variable domain, completed using reference TRBV5-4 and TRBJ1-1, is ETGVTQSPTHLIKTRGQQVTLRCSSQSGHNTVSWYQQALGQGPQFIFQYYREEENGRGNFPPRFSGLQFPNYSSELNVNALELDDSALYLCASSFQGRSEAFFGQGTRLTVV.

The chain couples TRBV7-6 to TRBJ1-1; 10 positions match TRBD1. The V and J ends lost 5 bases and 4 bases, in that order; junction bases with no gene match: 10. Germline lookup yields CDR1 SGHVS and CDR2 FNYEAQ. The CDR3 spans 16 residues. CDR3 in amino acids: CASSAGTGVVVTEAFF. The CDR3 DNA sequence: TGTGCCAGCAGCGCCGGGACAGGGGTTGTCGTCACTGAAGCTTTCTTT.

The DNA for the CDR3 is TGTGCCAGCACCCCCGCCACGGCTCGGAGCGAAAAACTGTTTTTT. Protein: CASTPATARSEKLFF. The V and J genes are TRBV2 and TRBJ1-4; no clear D. Trimming pared 7 bases from V and 8 bases from J, leaving 20 bases between. The length of the CDR3 is 15 residues. CDR1 and CDR2 (germline): SNHLY, FYNNEI. Based on the CDR3 plus reference TRBV2 and TRBJ1-4, the full variable domain is EPEVTQTPSHQVTQMGQEVILRCVPISNHLYFYWYRQILGQKVEFLVSFYNNEISEKSEIFDDQFSVERPDGSNFTLKIRSTKLEDSAMYFCASTPATARSEKLFFGSGTQLSVL.

This chain uses TRBV7-9 with TRBJ1-6, with D perhaps TRBD1 (5 bases). The CDR3 is made up of 15 amino acids. The V and J ends lost 7 bases and 10 bases respectively, with 20 bases between them. Germline V lookup: CDR1 SEHNR, CDR2 FQNEAQ (reference sequence). In DNA, the CDR3 is TGTGCCAGCACCATGGGGGGGGGTCGTGGATCACCCCTCCACTTT. Protein sequence: CASTMGGGRGSPLHF.

The gene calls are TRBV18 and TRBJ1-1, with 7 bases aligning to TRBD1. This CDR3 spans 17 amino acids. Germline trimming cut 0 bases from V and 0 bases from J; bases unmatched to any gene: 7. In germline, CDR1 is KGHSH, CDR2 LQKENI. In DNA form, the CDR3 reads TGTGCCAGCTCACCACCGGGACAGATTCCCATGAACACTGAAGCTTTCTTT. Translating it yields CASSPPGQIPMNTEAFF.

In its sample, this clone was seen a few times. The chain employs TRBV4-3 and TRBJ2-3; TRBD2 aligns across 11 bases. The V segment lost 6 bases and the J segment 4 bases; nucleotides outside the gene matches: 6. Germline-derived CDR1 and CDR2 are LGHNA and YSLEER. The CDR3 length is 15 residues. The CDR3 is CASSPLSGGADTQYF. As DNA, the CDR3 is TGCGCCAGCAGTCCCCTTAGCGGGGGGGCAGATACGCAGTATTTT.

The rearrangement links TRBV18 to TRBJ2-2, with 8 bases fitting TRBD1. The CDR3 is 15 residues long. The J segment lost 3 bases and the V segment lost 4 bases, leaving 4 bases of the junction unmatched. CDR1 is KGHSH and CDR2 is LQKENI in the germline V gene. The CDR3 is CASSQDRGYTGELFF. CDR3 DNA: TGTGCCAGCTCACAAGACAGGGGCTACACCGGGGAGCTGTTTTTT.

Only one count was recorded for this clone. The chain links TRBV19 to TRBJ2-1; perhaps TRBD2 as D (5 bases). Trimming left V 5 bases short and J 6 bases short, with 23 bases between. CDR1 and CDR2 (germline): LNHDA, SQIVND (reference sequence). This CDR3 comprises 17 residues. Here the CDR3 DNA reads TGTGCCAGTAGTCCCTCCCTAGTAGCTCGGGGTGTCAATGAGCAGTTCTTC. Protein sequence: CASSPSLVARGVNEQFF. The full variable domain, in which reference TRBV19 and TRBJ2-1 provide the parts outside the CDR3, is DGGITQSPKYLFRKEGQNVTLSCEQNLNHDAMYWYRQDPGQGLRLIYYSQIVNDFQKGDIAEGYSVSREKKESFPLTVTSAQKNPTAFYLCASSPSLVARGVNEQFFGPGTRLTVL.

The chain is built from TRBV10-3 and TRBJ2-1, with D possibly being TRBD2 (6 bases). V was clipped by 3 bases and J by 8 bases, with 8 bases between them. The germline V gene has CDR1 ENHRY and CDR2 SYGVKD. The CDR3 is 12 amino acids. CDR3 nucleotides: TGTGCCATCAGTGAAAGCGGGCATGAGCAGTTCTTC. Amino acids: CAISESGHEQFF.

The chain has TRBV12-3 or TRBV12-4 and TRBJ2-3; D not resolved. This CDR3 has 13 residues. The V end was cut by 5 bases, the J end by 5 bases, with 11 bases between. CDR3 DNA: TGTGCCAGCAGTCTTTCAGGTGGAGATACGCAGTATTTT. Residues: CASSLSGGDTQYF.

This clone was observed once. The chain is built from TRBV5-1 and TRBJ2-3; no clear D gene. Germline assignment: CDR1 SGHRS and CDR2 YFSETQ. This CDR3 is built from 13 residues. Trimming took off 0 bases at V and 2 bases at J, with 4 bases between the two ends. Here the CDR3 reads CASSLDITDTQYF. CDR3 nucleotide sequence: TGCGCCAGCAGCTTGGATATCACAGATACGCAGTATTTT.

The V and J genes are TRBV7-6 and TRBJ2-7, with 8 bases aligning to TRBD1. The V segment lost 3 bases and the J segment 2 bases; nucleotides outside the gene matches: 3. Germline lookup yields CDR1 SGHVS and CDR2 FNYEAQ. The CDR3 spans 14 residues. CDR3 bases: TGTGCCAGCAGCTTGGACAGGGCCACCTACGAGCAGTACTTC. Translated: CASSLDRATYEQYF.

The rearrangement joins TRBV28 to TRBJ1-6; 10 bases line up with TRBD1. The ends lost 3 bases at V and 9 bases at J; junction bases unmatched: 2. Germline CDR1 and CDR2: MDHEN and SYDVKM. This CDR3 comprises 14 residues. CDR3 in amino acids: CASSLGTGVSPLHF. In DNA form, the CDR3 reads TGTGCCAGCAGTTTGGGGACAGGGGTTTCACCCCTCCACTTT.

The chain carries TRBV6-2 or TRBV6-3 and TRBJ1-1; 7 bases agree with TRBD1. Germline V lookup: CDR1 MNHEY, CDR2 SVGEGT. The V gene end was trimmed by 2 bases and the J gene end by 2 bases; junction bases not matched to a gene: 5. The CDR3 runs 15 residues. The CDR3 is CASSYPGQINTEAFF. CDR3 nucleotide sequence: TGTGCCAGCAGTTACCCGGGACAGATTAACACTGAAGCTTTCTTT.

The chain employs TRBV7-3 and TRBJ2-1; D may be TRBD1 (5 bases). The CDR3 loop spans 15 amino acids. Germline assignment: CDR1 SGHTA and CDR2 FQGTGA. Deletions cut 2 bases from V and 2 bases from J, with 10 bases between. CDR3 sequence (DNA): TGTGCCAGCAGCTTAGGGGCGGCACCCTACAATGAGCAGTTCTTC. Translating gives CASSLGAAPYNEQFF.

The chain joins TRBV19 to TRBJ2-1; TRBD2 matches 11 bases. The CDR3 consists of 16 residues. J lost 3 bases, V lost 4 bases, and 5 bases had no gene match. The germline V gene encodes CDR1 LNHDA and CDR2 SQIVND (reference sequence). The CDR3 spells CASSTRLAGIYNEQFF. In DNA form, the CDR3 reads TGTGCCAGTAGTACTCGACTAGCGGGAATCTACAATGAGCAGTTCTTC.

The count of this clone is one. The rearrangement links TRBV28 to TRBJ1-2; D is perhaps TRBD1 (6 bases). From germline, CDR1 is MDHEN and CDR2 SYDVKM. The ends were cut back, 6 bases at V and 6 bases at J, with 17 bases in the middle. This CDR3 is 14 amino acids long. CDR3: CASRESGRGNGYTF. The CDR3 DNA is TGTGCCAGCAGGGAAAGCGGGAGGGGGAATGGCTACACCTTC.

V and J are TRBV5-1 and TRBJ2-2, with 8 bases that match TRBD1. Germline CDR1 and CDR2: SGHRS and YFSETQ. The CDR3 is made up of 16 amino acids. Losses at the gene ends were 4 bases for V and 5 bases for J; bases not matched to a gene: 10. Written as DNA, the CDR3 is TGCGCCAGCAGCCACTTAGGACAGGGAAAGACCGGGGAGCTGTTTTTT. This gives the protein CASSHLGQGKTGELFF.

The chain combines TRBV5-4 with TRBJ1-2; 8 nucleotides agree with TRBD1. Germline CDR1 is SGHNT and CDR2 is YYREEE (reference sequence). J was trimmed by 4 bases and V by 0 bases; bases with no gene match: 5. CDR3 length equals 15 residues. CDR3 protein: CASSLGGTGIYGYTF. CDR3 nucleotides: TGTGCCAGCAGCTTGGGAGGGACAGGCATCTATGGCTACACCTTC.

This clone is labeled medium-sized. The gene calls are TRBV4-3 and TRBJ1-5; 7 bases agree with TRBD1. This CDR3 region has 15 residues. With 2 bases clipped from V and 9 bases from J, the junction kept 10 bases outside the gene matches. CDR1 and CDR2 (germline): LGHNA, YSLEER. Here the CDR3 reads CASSQTDRAPGPQHF. In nucleotides, the CDR3 is TGCGCCAGCAGCCAAACCGACAGGGCCCCCGGGCCCCAGCATTTT.

This clone was counted between two and nine times. The genes are TRBV19 and TRBJ1-6; D unresolved. This CDR3 spans 12 amino acids. V lost 3 bases and J lost 8, with 5 bases in between. Germline CDR1 and CDR2: LNHDA and SQIVND (reference sequence). The CDR3 sequence: CASSILYSPLHF. In DNA, the CDR3 is TGTGCCAGTAGTATCCTTTATTCACCCCTCCACTTT.

CDR3 sequence (DNA): TGTGCCAGCTCACCACCTCGCGGGGGGTCCTACAATGAGCAGTTCTTC. This gives the protein CASSPPRGGSYNEQFF. The chain links TRBV18 to TRBJ2-1, with 8 bases fitting TRBD2. The ends lost 0 bases at V and 1 base at J; junction bases unmatched: 2. Germline V lookup: CDR1 KGHSH, CDR2 LQKENI. The CDR3 runs to 16 residues.

The V call is TRBV3-1 (or the pseudogene TRBV3-2), the J call TRBJ2-2, with 11 bases identical to TRBD2. The germline V gene has CDR1 LGHDT and CDR2 YNNKEL (reference sequence). The trim removed 0 bases at V and 1 base at J, leaving 4 bases unmatched. The CDR3 contains 18 residues. The CDR3 DNA follows: TGTGCCAGCAGCCAAGATGCTAGCGGGGGGTTGAACACCGGGGAGCTGTTTTTT. This sequence encodes CASSQDASGGLNTGELFF.

V and J are TRBV6-5 and TRBJ1-4; D is possibly TRBD1 (6 bases). The germline V gene encodes CDR1 MNHEY and CDR2 SVGAGI. V lost 5 bases and J 6 bases, leaving 16 bases between the germline ends. CDR3 length equals 15 residues. CDR3 region: CASSKQGGLDEKLFF. CDR3 in DNA: TGTGCCAGCAGTAAACAGGGAGGGCTGGATGAAAAACTGTTTTTT.

This chain joins TRBV7-8 and TRBJ2-5, with 12 bases identical to TRBD1. The CDR3 runs 13 residues. After removal of 5 bases from V and 9 bases from J, the junction contained 4 bases not matched to a gene. Germline V gene data show CDR1 as SGHVS and CDR2 as FQNEAQ. In DNA form, the CDR3 reads TGTGCCAGCAGCCCACGGGACAGGGGGCCCCAGTACTTC. It yields the protein CASSPRDRGPQYF.

J is TRBJ2-1 and V is TRBV5-4; weak D call: TRBD2 (6 bases). The CDR3 totals 15 residues. Trimming stripped 4 bases from V and 6 bases from J, with 17 bases between. CDR1 and CDR2 (germline): SGHNT, YYREEE (reference sequence). CDR3 DNA: TGTGCCAGCAGCCTGGGGGTGGGGAGGAGCAATGAGCAGTTCTTC. Translating it yields CASSLGVGRSNEQFF.

This clone was counted a few times. V gene TRBV7-2 combines with J gene TRBJ1-2; D not resolved. CDR3 length equals 14 residues. The V and J ends lost 5 bases and 6 bases respectively, with 16 bases between them. Germline V lookup: CDR1 SGHTA, CDR2 FQGNSA. The CDR3 is CASSTSQFADGYTF. The CDR3 bases are TGTGCCAGCAGCACCAGCCAGTTTGCGGATGGCTACACCTTC.

The J gene is TRBJ1-5, the V gene TRBV7-9; D call uncertain. This CDR3 has 13 amino acids. Trimming took 2 bases from V and 7 from J, leaving 9 bases between them. Germline-derived CDR1 and CDR2 are SEHNR and FQNEAQ (reference sequence). The CDR3 nucleotides read TGTGCCAGCAGCTTACAGCCCGGGCAGCCCCAGCATTTT. This gives the protein CASSLQPGQPQHF. Complete variable domain (other parts from reference TRBV7-9 and TRBJ1-5): DTGVSQNPRHKITKRGQNVTFRCDPISEHNRLYWYRQTLGQGPEFLTYFQNEAQLEKSRLLSDRFSAERPKGSFSTLEIQRTEQGDSAMYLCASSLQPGQPQHFGDGTRLSIL.

This clone came up once. The V gene is TRBV7-9, the J gene TRBJ2-1; D gene ambiguous. This CDR3 comprises 15 residues. Trimming stripped 5 bases from V and 2 bases from J, with 13 bases between. Per germline, CDR1 SEHNR and CDR2 FQNEAQ (reference sequence). CDR3 nucleotides: TGTGCCAGCAGCCCCCGCAGGTCCCCCTACAATGAGCAGTTCTTC. Its translation: CASSPRRSPYNEQFF.

J is TRBJ1-6 and V is TRBV6-6; TRBD1 matches at 11 bases. The V gene's germline CDR1 is MNHNY and CDR2 SVGAGI (reference sequence). This CDR3 spans 14 amino acids. V shed 7 bases, J shed 6 bases, and the junction held 2 bases outside the gene matches. CDR3 residues: CASKGQGGNSPLHF. Written as DNA, the CDR3 is TGTGCCAGCAAGGGACAGGGGGGTAATTCACCCCTCCACTTT.

The chain carries TRBV7-3 and TRBJ2-1; 10 positions match TRBD1. Germline V gene sequence: CDR1 SGHTA, CDR2 FQGTGA. CDR3 length: 15 amino acids. Trimming removed 6 bases from V and 4 bases from J; junction bases left unmatched: 6. This CDR3 reads CASRIGQGVYNEQFF. As DNA, the CDR3 is TGTGCCAGCAGGATTGGACAGGGGGTTTACAATGAGCAGTTCTTC.

The rearrangement links TRBV6-1 to TRBJ2-5, with unresolved D. The CDR3 runs to 14 residues. Trimming cost V 2 bases and J 1 base, with 8 bases left between them. The germline gives CDR1 MNHNS, CDR2 SASEGT. CDR3 coding DNA: TGTGCCAGCAGTGAAACCGGCGGCCAAGAGACCCAGTACTTC. Protein: CASSETGGQETQYF.